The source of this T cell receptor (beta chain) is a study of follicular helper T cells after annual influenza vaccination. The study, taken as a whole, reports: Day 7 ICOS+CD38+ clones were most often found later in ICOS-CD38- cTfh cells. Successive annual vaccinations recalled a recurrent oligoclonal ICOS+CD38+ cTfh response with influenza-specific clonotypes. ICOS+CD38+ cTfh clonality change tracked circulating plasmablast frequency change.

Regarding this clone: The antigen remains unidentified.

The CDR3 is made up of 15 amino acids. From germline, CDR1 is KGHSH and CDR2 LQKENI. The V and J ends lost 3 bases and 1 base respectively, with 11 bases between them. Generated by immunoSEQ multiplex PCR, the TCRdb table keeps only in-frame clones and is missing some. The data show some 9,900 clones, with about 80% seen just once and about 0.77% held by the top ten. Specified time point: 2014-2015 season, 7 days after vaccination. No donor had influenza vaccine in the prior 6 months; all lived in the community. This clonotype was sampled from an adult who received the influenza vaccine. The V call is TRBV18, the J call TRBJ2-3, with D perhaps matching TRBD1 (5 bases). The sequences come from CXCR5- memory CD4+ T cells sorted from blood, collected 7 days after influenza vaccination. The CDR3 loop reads CASSPRSRGTDTQYF. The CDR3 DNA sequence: TGTGCCAGCTCACCGCGTTCCAGGGGCACAGATACGCAGTATTTT.